The 3 T cell receptor beta chains given below trace back to one sample, sequenced in a study of blood T cell repertoires in COVID-19. Repertoires were generated with immunoSEQ multiplex PCR, while TCRdb's copy carries only in-frame clones and drops some. The table has around 360,000 clones, approximately 89% seen once. The sample comprised PBMCs or T cells enriched from blood (not recorded which). The receptors originated from a middle-aged man in a cohort exposed to, infected with or recovered from COVID-19 (not recorded which).

This sequence joins TRBV18 and TRBJ2-1; TRBD2 matches 13 bases. Per germline, CDR1 KGHSH and CDR2 LQKENI. The CDR3 covers 14 residues. Losses at the gene ends were 3 bases for V and 10 bases for J; bases not matched to a gene: 3. The CDR3 sequence is CASSPGLAGPEQFF. The CDR3 nucleotides are TGTGCCAGCTCACCGGGACTAGCGGGACCGGAGCAGTTCTTC.

The V and J genes are TRBV20-1 and TRBJ1-1, with D maybe TRBD1 (5 bases). From germline, CDR1 is DFQATT and CDR2 SNEGSKA (reference sequence). Trimming removed 3 bases at V and 8 bases at J, with 16 bases between. The CDR3 consists of 13 residues. The CDR3 sequence is CSASTGPSFEAFF. The CDR3 DNA follows: TGCAGTGCTAGTACAGGTCCCTCCTTCGAAGCTTTCTTT.

The chain links TRBV18 to TRBJ2-7, with TRBD2 matching 8 bases. Germline lookup yields CDR1 KGHSH and CDR2 LQKENI. V lost 4 bases to trimming and J lost 3 bases; unmatched junction nucleotides: 8. The CDR3 is made up of 15 amino acids. Here the CDR3 DNA reads TGTGCCAGCTCACAGGTAGGGCGGGGGGACTACGAGCAGTACTTC. Amino acid sequence: CASSQVGRGDYEQYF.